This T cell receptor beta chain is from a study of blood T cell repertoires in COVID-19. Study-wide background: PBMCs, B-cell-depleted T cells, or T cells provided the cDNA or gDNA that made up the material.

How the authors handled the data: Amplification of reference gene primers was used by the study to estimate nucleated cell counts. Here immunoSEQ multiplex PCR was the method, and the copy in TCRdb shows in-frame clones only, minus some. That table is the source of V, J and clone size, and D and trimming were worked out from the DNA. Of roughly 330,000 clones in the sample, about 87% are singletons; the top ten hold approximately 5.3%. Participants reported their clinical history, and cohort assignment relied on those reports. Resolution of symptoms, clearance, or two negative PCRs was present in recovered Cohort 3 donors. Concerning this clone: The sample contains more than one DNA sequence encoding this CDR3.

The CDR3 has 14 amino acids. Germline V gene sequence: CDR1 MNHEY, CDR2 SMNVEV (reference sequence). V was clipped by 5 bases and J by 2 bases; unmatched bases: 5. Material for sequencing was PBMCs or T cells enriched from blood (not recorded which). The V call is TRBV27, the J call TRBJ1-2, with 7 bases aligning to TRBD1. The origin of this receptor is a young woman who had recovered from COVID-19. This CDR3 is CASSLQGTNYGYTF. Written as DNA, the CDR3 is TGTGCCAGCAGTCTACAGGGGACGAACTATGGCTACACCTTC.